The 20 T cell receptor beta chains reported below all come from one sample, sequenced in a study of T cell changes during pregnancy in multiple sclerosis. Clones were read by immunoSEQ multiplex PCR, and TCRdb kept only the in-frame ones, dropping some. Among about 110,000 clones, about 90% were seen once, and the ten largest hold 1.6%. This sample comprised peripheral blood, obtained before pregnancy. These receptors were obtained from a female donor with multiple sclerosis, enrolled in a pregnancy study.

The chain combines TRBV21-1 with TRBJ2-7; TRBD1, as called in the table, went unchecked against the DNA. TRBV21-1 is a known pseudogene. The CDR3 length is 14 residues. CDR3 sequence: CASSKAAGGSEQYF. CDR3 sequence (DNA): TGTGCCAGCAGCAAAGCTGCAGGGGGAAGCGAGCAGTACTTC.

The CDR3 loop reads CASSVGTSGNDEQYF. CDR3 DNA: TGTGCCAGCAGCGTAGGGACTAGCGGGAACGACGAGCAGTACTTC. This sequence joins TRBV9 and TRBJ2-7; 12 bases agree with TRBD2. Germline V gene sequence: CDR1 SGDLS, CDR2 YYNGEE. With V trimmed by 0 bases and J by 5 bases, 3 bases remained unmatched. The CDR3 is made up of 15 amino acids.

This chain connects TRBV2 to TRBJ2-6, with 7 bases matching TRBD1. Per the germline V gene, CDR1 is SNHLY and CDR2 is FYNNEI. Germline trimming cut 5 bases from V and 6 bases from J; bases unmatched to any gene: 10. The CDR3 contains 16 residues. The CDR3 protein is CASSSTGSRTANVLTF. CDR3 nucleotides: TGTGCCAGCAGTTCGACAGGGTCCCGCACGGCCAACGTCCTGACTTTC.

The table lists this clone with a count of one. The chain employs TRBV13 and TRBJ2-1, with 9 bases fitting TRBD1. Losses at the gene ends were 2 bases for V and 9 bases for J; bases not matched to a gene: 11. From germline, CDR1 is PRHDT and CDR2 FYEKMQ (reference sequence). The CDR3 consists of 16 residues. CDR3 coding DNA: TGTGCCAGCAGCTTACAGGAGAGACAGGGGGACGGTGAGCAGTTCTTC. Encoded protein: CASSLQERQGDGEQFF. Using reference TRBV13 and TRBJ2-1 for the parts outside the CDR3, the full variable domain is AAGVIQSPRHLIKEKRETATLKCYPIPRHDTVYWYQQGPGQDPQFLISFYEKMQSDKGSIPDRFSAQQFSDYHSELNMSSLELGDSALYFCASSLQERQGDGEQFFGPGTRLTVL.

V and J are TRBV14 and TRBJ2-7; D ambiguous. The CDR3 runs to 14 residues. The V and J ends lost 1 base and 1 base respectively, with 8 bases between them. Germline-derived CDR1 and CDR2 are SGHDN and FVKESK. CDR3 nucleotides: TGTGCCAGCAGCCAAGGTAGAGCATCCTACGAGCAGTACTTC. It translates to CASSQGRASYEQYF.

The CDR3, as DNA: TGTGCCAGCAGCCAAGCTAGCGGGAGGAAACAAGAGACCCAGTACTTC. Translating gives CASSQASGRKQETQYF. The chain is built from TRBV5-4 and TRBJ2-5, with 11 bases aligning to TRBD2. This CDR3 has 16 amino acids. After removal of 4 bases from V and 2 bases from J, the junction contained 7 bases not matched to a gene. CDR1 and CDR2 (germline): SGHNT, YYREEE (reference sequence).

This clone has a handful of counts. Here the CDR3 reads CASSSKQGNYGYTF. The CDR3 region has the DNA TGCGCCAGCAGCTCTAAACAGGGTAACTATGGCTACACCTTC. The J gene is TRBJ1-2, the V gene TRBV5-1, with D perhaps TRBD1 (6 bases). Trimming took off 3 bases at V and 1 base at J, with 10 bases between the two ends. Germline V gives CDR1 SGHRS, CDR2 YFSETQ. This CDR3 contains 14 residues.

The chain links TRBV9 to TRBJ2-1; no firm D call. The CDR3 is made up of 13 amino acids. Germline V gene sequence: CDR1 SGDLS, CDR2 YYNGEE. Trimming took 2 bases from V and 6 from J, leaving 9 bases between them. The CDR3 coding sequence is TGTGCCAGCAGCGTTTATTCGGGCAATGAGCAGTTCTTC. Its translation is CASSVYSGNEQFF.

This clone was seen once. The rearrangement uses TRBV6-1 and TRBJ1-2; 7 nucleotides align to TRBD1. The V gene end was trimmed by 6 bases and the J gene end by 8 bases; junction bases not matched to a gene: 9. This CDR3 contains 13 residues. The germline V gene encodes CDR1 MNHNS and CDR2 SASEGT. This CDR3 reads CASSTDRVGGYTF. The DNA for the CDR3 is TGTGCCAGCAGCACCGACAGGGTCGGGGGCTACACCTTC.

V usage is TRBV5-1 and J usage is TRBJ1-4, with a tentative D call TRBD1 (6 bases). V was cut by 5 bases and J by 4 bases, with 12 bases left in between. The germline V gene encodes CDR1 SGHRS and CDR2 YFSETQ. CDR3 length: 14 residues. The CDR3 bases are TGCGCCAGCAGAGAGACAGGAGGTAATGAAAAACTGTTTTTT. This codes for CASRETGGNEKLFF.

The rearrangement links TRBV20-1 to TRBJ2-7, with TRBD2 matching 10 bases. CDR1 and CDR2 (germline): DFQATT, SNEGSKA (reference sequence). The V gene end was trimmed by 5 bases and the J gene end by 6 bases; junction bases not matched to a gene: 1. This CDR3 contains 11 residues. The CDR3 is CSARTSGEQYF. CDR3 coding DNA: TGCAGTGCTCGGACTAGCGGCGAGCAGTACTTC.

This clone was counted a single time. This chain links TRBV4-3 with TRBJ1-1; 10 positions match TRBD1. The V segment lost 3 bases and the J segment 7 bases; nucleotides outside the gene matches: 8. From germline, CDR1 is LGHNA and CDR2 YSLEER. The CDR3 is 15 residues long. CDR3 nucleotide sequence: TGCGCCAGCAGCCAGGCCGGGACAGGGGTTGGTGAAGCTTTCTTT. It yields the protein CASSQAGTGVGEAFF.

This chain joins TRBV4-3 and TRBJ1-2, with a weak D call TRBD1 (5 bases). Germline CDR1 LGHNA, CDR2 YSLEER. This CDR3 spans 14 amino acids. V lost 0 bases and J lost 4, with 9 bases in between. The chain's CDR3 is CASSQESGLYGYTF. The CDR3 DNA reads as TGCGCCAGCAGCCAAGAATCGGGACTCTATGGCTACACCTTC.

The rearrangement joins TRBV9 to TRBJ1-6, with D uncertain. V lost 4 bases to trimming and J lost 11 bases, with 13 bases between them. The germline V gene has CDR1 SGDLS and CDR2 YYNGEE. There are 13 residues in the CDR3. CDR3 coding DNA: TGTGCCAGCAGCCCCCCCTCCGGGACACCCCTCCACTTT. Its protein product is CASSPPSGTPLHF.

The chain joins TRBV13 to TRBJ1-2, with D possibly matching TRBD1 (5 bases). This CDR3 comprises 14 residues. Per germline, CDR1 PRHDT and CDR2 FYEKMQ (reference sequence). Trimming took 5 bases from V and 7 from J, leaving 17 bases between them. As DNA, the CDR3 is TGTGCCAGCAGCAGGGCAGGTAGGCAGGGTGGCTACACCTTC. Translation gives CASSRAGRQGGYTF.

CDR3 sequence: CASSIRTGTFEQYF. The CDR3 nucleotides read TGTGCCAGTAGTATTCGCACAGGGACGTTCGAGCAGTACTTC. The chain uses TRBV19 and TRBJ2-7, with D perhaps TRBD1 (6 bases). Looked up from germline, CDR1 is LNHDA and CDR2 is SQIVND (reference sequence). CDR3 length: 14 residues. V shed 3 bases and J shed 6 bases, with 15 bases lying between them.

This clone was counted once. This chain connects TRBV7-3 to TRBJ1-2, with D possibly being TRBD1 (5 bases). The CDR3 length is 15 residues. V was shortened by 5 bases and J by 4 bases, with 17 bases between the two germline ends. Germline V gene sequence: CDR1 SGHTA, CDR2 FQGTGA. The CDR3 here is CASSPSQGSGYGYTF. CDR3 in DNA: TGTGCCAGCAGCCCAAGCCAGGGTAGTGGCTATGGCTACACCTTC.

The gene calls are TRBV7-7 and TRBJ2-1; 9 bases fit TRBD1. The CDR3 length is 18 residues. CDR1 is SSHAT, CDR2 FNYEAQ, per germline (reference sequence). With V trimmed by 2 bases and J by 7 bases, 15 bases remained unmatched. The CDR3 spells CASSLSESLEDRGNEQFF. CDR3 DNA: TGTGCCAGCAGCTTATCGGAAAGTTTGGAGGACAGGGGTAATGAGCAGTTCTTC.

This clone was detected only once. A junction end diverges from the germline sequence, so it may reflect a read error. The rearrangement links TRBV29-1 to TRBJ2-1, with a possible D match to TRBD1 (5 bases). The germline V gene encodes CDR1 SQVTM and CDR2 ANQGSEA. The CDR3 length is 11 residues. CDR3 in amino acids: CSVEGDSLRVF. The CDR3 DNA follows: TGCAGCGTTGAGGGCGACAGCCTTAGGGTCTTC.

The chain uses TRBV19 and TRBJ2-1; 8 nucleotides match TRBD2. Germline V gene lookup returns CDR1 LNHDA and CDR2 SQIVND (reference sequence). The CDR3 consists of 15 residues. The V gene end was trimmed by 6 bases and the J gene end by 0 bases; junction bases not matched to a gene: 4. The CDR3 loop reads CASRSGGSSYNEQFF. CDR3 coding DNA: TGTGCCAGTAGGAGCGGGGGCAGCTCCTACAATGAGCAGTTCTTC.